The clone carrying this T cell receptor beta chain was counted between two and nine times. The isolated RNA, all of it, was reverse transcribed, so expressed TCRB transcripts were what got sequenced. Sequenced naive, central memory and regulatory T cell samples produced an average of approximately 3.5 million reads. Measured with immunoSEQ multiplex PCR; TCRdb has only the in-frame clones, and not every one. Among fewer than 500,000 clones listed, approximately 15% were seen once. The trim removed 0 bases at V and 1 base at J, leaving 4 bases unmatched. The CDR3 is made up of 16 amino acids. The germline V gene has CDR1 SGHRS and CDR2 YFSETQ. The sample is drawn from a study of beta chain features in type 1 diabetes.

Sequenced material: naive CD4+ T cells from blood. The chain carries TRBV5-1 and TRBJ2-1; 7 positions match TRBD2. The sequence came from a man aged 25 to 40 in good health. The CDR3 bases are TGCGCCAGCAGCTTGGCGGGCGGGAGTTCCTACAATGAGCAGTTCTTC. As protein: CASSLAGGSSYNEQFF.